The entry below describes one TCR beta chain. In the original workflow: Estimated nucleated cell counts came from reference gene primer amplification. Profiling relied on immunoSEQ multiplex PCR, and the TCRdb table lists in-frame clones only, not all of them. V and J calls and clone size are copied from that table; D and trimming were computed from the DNA. The sample has roughly 120,000 clones, 87% seen once. The data stem from a study of blood T cell repertoires in COVID-19. Across the study: Acute and convalescent COVID-19 specimens originated in the United States, Italy and Spain. In each case, the material was cDNA or gDNA derived from T cells, B-cell-depleted T cells, or PBMCs.

The V gene end was trimmed by 10 bases and the J gene end by 0 bases; junction bases not matched to a gene: 6. The CDR3 extends over 14 amino acids. CDR1 and CDR2 from the germline V gene are ENHRY and SYGVKD. The receptor's source is a human donor in a cohort sampled during active COVID-19. The sample comprised peripheral blood. The J gene is TRBJ2-3, the V gene TRBV10-3; 8 nucleotides match TRBD2. The CDR3 protein is CATSSGSSTDTQYF. CDR3 coding DNA: TGTGCCACCTCAAGCGGGAGTAGCACAGATACGCAGTATTTT.